This T cell receptor beta chain was observed in a study of T-cell memory formation after mild COVID-19. The CDR3 extends over 14 amino acids. In germline, CDR1 is MDHEN, CDR2 SYDVKM. V lost 6 bases, J lost 3 bases, and 7 bases stayed unmatched. Via MiXCR, TCRdb re-called the 5' RACE reads, giving one row per CDR3 protein. The table has about 430,000 distinct CDR3 sequences, approximately 19% seen once; the top ten hold roughly 21%. The sequence derives from a young man who had mild COVID-19 (a few samples of this study predate the infection). Cell type and time point are not known. J is TRBJ1-1 and V is TRBV28; 7 positions match TRBD1. Specimen: PBMCs or a T cell subset sorted from them (not recorded which). CDR3 residues: CASRGYRGHTEAFF. The CDR3 nucleotides are TGTGCCAGCAGGGGGTACAGGGGTCACACTGAAGCTTTCTTT.